This TCR beta chain was retrieved from a study of lymphopenia after photon versus proton radiotherapy. Broader study findings: Oligoclonal CD8+ Temra expansion after nadir drove photon patients' diversity drop. A bigger post-nadir fall in TCR diversity correlated inversely with survival time in deceased patients. Only patients who died were analyzed for survival; proton advantage is unproven. Proton therapy kept repertoires fairly stable, unlike photons, which gained effector/memory cells.

Sequenced by immunoSEQ multiplex PCR; TCRdb stores in-frame clones only, minus some. Of about 18,000 clones listed, around 83% are singletons. V was cut by 6 bases and J by 4 bases, with 15 bases left in between. The length of the CDR3 is 15 residues. Germline lookup yields CDR1 SGHTA and CDR2 FQGNSA. As regards this clone: Its specificity is not known.

The sequenced sample was peripheral blood, obtained from a patient treated with proton-based radiotherapy. The sequence came from a man between 65 and 79 years old with pancreatic cancer. The chain joins TRBV7-2 to TRBJ1-4, with D possibly TRBD1 on 6 matching bases. The CDR3 protein is CASSTRTDGNEKLFF. In nucleotides, the CDR3 is TGTGCCAGCAGTACACGGACAGACGGTAATGAAAAACTGTTTTTT.